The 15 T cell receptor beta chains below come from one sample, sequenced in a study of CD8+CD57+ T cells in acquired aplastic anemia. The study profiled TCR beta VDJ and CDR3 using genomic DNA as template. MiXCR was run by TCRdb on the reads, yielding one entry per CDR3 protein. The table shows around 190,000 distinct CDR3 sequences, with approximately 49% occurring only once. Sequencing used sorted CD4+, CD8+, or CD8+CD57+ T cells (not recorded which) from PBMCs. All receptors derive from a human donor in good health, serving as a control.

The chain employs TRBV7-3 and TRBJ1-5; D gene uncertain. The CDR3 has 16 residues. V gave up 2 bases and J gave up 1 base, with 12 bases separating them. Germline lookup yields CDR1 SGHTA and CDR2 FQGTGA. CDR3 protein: CASSLASGPSNQPQHF. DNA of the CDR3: TGTGCCAGCAGCTTAGCGTCAGGACCGAGCAATCAGCCCCAGCATTTT.

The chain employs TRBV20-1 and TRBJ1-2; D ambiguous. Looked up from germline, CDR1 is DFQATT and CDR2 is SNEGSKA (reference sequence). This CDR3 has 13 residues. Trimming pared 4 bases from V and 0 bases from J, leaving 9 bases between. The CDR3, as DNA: TGCAGTGCTATAGGGCTAGCTAACTATGGCTACACCTTC. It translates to CSAIGLANYGYTF.

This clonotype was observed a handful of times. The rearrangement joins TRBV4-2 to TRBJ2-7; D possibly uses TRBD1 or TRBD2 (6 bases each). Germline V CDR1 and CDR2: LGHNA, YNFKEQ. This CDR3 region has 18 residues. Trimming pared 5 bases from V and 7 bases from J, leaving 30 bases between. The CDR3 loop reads CASSLGSGEGLLAGEQYF. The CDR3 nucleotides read TGTGCCAGCAGCTTAGGATCAGGGGAAGGACTCCTCGCGGGGGAGCAGTACTTC.

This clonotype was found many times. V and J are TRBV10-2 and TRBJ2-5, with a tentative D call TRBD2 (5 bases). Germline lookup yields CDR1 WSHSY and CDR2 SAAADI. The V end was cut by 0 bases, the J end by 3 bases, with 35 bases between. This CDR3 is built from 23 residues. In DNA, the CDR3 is TGCGCCAGCAGTGAGTCCGGGAAAATGACATTGAGGGCGTCCCCCATGGAGGAAGAGACCCAGTACTTC. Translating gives CASSESGKMTLRASPMEEETQYF.

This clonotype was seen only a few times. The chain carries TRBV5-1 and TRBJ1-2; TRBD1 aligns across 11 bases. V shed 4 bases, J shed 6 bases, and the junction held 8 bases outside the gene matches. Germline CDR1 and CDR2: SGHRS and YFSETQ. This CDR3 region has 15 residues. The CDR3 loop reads CASSATLDRGHGYTF. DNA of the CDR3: TGCGCCAGCAGCGCTACCTTGGACAGGGGGCATGGCTACACCTTC.

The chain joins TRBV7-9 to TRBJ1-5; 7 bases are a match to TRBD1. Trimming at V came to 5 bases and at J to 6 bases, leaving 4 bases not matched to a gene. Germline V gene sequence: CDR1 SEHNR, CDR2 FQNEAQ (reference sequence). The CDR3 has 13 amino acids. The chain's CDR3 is CASSKTGSQPQHF. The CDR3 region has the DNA TGTGCCAGCAGCAAGACAGGGTCTCAGCCCCAGCATTTT.

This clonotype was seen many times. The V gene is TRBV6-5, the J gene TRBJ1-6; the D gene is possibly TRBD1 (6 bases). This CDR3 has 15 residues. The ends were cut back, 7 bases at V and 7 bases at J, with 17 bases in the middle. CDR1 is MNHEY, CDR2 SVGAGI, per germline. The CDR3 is CASTIRGGSNSPLHF. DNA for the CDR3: TGTGCCAGCACCATAAGGGGGGGTAGCAATTCACCCCTCCACTTT.

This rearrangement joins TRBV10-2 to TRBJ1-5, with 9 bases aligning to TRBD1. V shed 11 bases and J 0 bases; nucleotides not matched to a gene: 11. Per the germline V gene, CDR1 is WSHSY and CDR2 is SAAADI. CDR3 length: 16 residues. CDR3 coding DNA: TGCGCCGCAAGCCTAACAGGGGGCAATAGCAATCAGCCCCAGCATTTT. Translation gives CAASLTGGNSNQPQHF.

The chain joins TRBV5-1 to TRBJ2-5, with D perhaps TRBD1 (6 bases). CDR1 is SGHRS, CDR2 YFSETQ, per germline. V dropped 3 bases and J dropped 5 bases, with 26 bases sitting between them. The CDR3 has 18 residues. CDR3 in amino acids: CASSSLDRLAEGRETQYF. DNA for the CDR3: TGCGCCAGCAGCTCTTTGGACAGACTTGCAGAGGGTCGGGAGACCCAGTACTTC.

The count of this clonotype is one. The DNA for the CDR3 is TGTGCCCCCACCGGTTCTAGCGGGAGGGGGAATGGCGAGCAGTACTTC. It specifies CAPTGSSGRGNGEQYF. The chain combines TRBV15 with TRBJ2-7; 12 positions match TRBD2. Germline CDR1 and CDR2: LNHNV and YYDKDF (reference sequence). The V segment lost 11 bases and the J segment 6 bases; nucleotides outside the gene matches: 17. The CDR3 has 16 amino acids.

CDR3 DNA: TGCGCCAGCAGCCAAGTTCCGGGACTTAATTCACCCCTCCACTTT. Translating gives CASSQVPGLNSPLHF. The rearrangement links TRBV4-3 to TRBJ1-6; the D gene is possibly TRBD1 (5 bases). The V gene lost 1 base and the J gene lost 6 bases, with 10 bases spanning the gap. Germline V gives CDR1 LGHNA, CDR2 YSLEER. This CDR3 is built from 15 residues.

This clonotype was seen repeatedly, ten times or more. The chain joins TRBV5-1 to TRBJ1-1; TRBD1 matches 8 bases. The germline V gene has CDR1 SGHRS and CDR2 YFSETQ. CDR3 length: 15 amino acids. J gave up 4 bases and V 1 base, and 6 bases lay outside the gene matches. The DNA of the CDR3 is TGCGCCAGCAGCTTGAGGACAGGGTCGGGCACTGAAGCTTTCTTT. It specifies CASSLRTGSGTEAFF.

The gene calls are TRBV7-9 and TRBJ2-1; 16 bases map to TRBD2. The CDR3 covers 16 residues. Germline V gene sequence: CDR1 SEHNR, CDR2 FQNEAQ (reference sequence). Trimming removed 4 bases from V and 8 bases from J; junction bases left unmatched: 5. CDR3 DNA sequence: TGTGCCAGCAGCTCGGGACTAGCGGGGGGGGTAGATGAGCAGTTCTTC. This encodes CASSSGLAGGVDEQFF.

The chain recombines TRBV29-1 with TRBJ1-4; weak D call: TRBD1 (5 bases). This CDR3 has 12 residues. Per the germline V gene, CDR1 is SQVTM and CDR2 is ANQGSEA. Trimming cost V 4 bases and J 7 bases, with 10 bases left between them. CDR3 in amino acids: CSVGTMGEKLFF. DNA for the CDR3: TGCAGCGTTGGGACAATGGGTGAAAAACTGTTTTTT.

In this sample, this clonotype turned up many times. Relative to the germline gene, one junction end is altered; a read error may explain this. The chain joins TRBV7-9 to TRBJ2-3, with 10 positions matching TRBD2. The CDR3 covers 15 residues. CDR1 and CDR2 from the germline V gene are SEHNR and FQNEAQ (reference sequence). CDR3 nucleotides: TGCGCCAGCAGCTTAGCGGGGGGAGCCACAGATACGCAGTATTTT. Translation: CASSLAGGATDTQYF.